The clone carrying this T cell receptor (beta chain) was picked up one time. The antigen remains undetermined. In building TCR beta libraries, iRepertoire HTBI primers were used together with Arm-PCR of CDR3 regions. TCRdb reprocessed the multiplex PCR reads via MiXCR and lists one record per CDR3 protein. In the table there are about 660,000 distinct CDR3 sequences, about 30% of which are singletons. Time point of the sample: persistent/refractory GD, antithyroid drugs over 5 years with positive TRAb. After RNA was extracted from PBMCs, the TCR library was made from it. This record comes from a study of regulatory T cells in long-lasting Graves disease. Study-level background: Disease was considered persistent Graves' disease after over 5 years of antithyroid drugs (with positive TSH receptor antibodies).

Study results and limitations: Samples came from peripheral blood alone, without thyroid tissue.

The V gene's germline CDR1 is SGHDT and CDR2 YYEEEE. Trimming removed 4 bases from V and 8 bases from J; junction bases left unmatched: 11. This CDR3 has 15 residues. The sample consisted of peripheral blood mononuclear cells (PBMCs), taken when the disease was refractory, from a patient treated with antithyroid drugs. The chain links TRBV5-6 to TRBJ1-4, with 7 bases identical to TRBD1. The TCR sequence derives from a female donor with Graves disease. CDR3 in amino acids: CASSRGGQGEEKLFF. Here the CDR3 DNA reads TGTGCCAGCAGCCGGGGCGGGCAGGGGGAAGAAAAACTGTTTTTT.